These 5 T cell receptor beta chains came from one sample sequenced in a study of blood T cell repertoires in COVID-19. The table came from immunoSEQ multiplex PCR; TCRdb's copy has only in-frame clones and leaves some out. The data hold a few hundred thousand clones, with roughly 89% observed a single time. The specimen sequenced was PBMCs or T cells enriched from blood (not recorded which). These receptors were obtained from a woman aged 45-60 years who had been exposed to COVID-19.

This chain joins TRBV3-1 (or the pseudogene TRBV3-2) and TRBJ1-6, with D hard to call. The germline V and J ends were trimmed by 4 bases and 11 bases, with 12 bases remaining between them. Germline V gene data show CDR1 as LGHDT and CDR2 as YNNKEL (reference sequence). CDR3 length equals 13 residues. CDR3 protein: CASSPITNTPLHF. CDR3 nucleotides: TGTGCCAGCAGCCCCATTACAAATACACCCCTCCACTTT.

V gene TRBV2 combines with J gene TRBJ2-7; 12 bases agree with TRBD2. Trimming at V came to 7 bases and at J to 6 bases, leaving 13 bases not matched to a gene. This CDR3 has 16 residues. Germline values: CDR1 SNHLY, CDR2 FYNNEI. The CDR3, as DNA: TGTGCCAGCAACTTCCCGACTAGCGGGGGACGGCTCGAGCAGTACTTC. Residues: CASNFPTSGGRLEQYF.

The chain couples TRBV4-1 to TRBJ2-1; a possible D gene is TRBD2 (5 bases). Germline V CDR1 and CDR2: MGHRA, YSYEKL. CDR3 size: 14 residues. The V end was cut by 8 bases, the J end by 5 bases, with 16 bases between. CDR3 DNA sequence: TGCGCCAGCGCGAGGGATTACGGGGACAATGAGCAGTTCTTC. Translating it yields CASARDYGDNEQFF.

In this sample, this clone turned up once. The CDR3 DNA is TGTGCCAGTGGAGATAGCGGGTACCGCACCGGGGAGCTGTTTTTT. It codes for CASGDSGYRTGELFF. The V gene is TRBV6-5, the J gene TRBJ2-2, with 7 positions matching TRBD2. Germline CDR1 MNHEY, CDR2 SVGAGI. V gave up 9 bases and J gave up 4 bases; unmatched junction bases: 11. CDR3 size: 15 residues.

This clone was counted between two and nine times. The J gene is TRBJ1-6, the V gene TRBV5-6; D unresolved. V gave up 3 bases and J gave up 6 bases, with 10 bases separating them. The germline V gene encodes CDR1 SGHDT and CDR2 YYEEEE. CDR3 length: 14 residues. The DNA of the CDR3 is TGTGCCAGCAGCTGGAATCGGGGTAATTCACCCCTCCACTTT. Translation gives CASSWNRGNSPLHF.